This TCR beta chain derives from a study of technical replicates of blood from a few donors. Measured with immunoSEQ multiplex PCR; TCRdb has only the in-frame clones, and not every one. The sample includes approximately 92,000 clones, about 95% of them seen just once. The CDR3 spans 14 residues. Germline V gene sequence: CDR1 MDHEN, CDR2 SYDVKM. The ends were cut back, 6 bases at V and 7 bases at J, with 16 bases in the middle. The source of this sequence is a human donor in good health. Sequenced input: T cells isolated from PBMCs. This chain uses TRBV28 with TRBJ2-1; TRBD1 might be the D (6 bases). The CDR3 DNA is TGTGCCAGCAGCACCGGGACAATTGCGAATGAGCAGTTCTTC. Translated, it gives CASSTGTIANEQFF.